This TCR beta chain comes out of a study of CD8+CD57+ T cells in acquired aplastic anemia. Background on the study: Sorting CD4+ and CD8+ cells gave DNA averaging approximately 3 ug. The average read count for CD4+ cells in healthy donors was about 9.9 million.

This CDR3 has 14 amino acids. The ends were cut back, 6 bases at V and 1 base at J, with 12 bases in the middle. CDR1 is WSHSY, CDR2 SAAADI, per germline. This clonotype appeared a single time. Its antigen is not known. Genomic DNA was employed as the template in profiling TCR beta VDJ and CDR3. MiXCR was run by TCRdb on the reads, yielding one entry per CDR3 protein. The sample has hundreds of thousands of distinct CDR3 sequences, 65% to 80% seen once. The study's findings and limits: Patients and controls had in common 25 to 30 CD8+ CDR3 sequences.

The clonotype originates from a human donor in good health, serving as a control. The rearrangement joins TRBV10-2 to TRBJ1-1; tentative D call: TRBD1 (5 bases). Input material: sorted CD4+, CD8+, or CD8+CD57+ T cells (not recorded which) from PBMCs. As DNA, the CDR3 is TGCGCCAGCAGCCGGGGACGGGGGAACACTGAAGCTTTCTTT. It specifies CASSRGRGNTEAFF.